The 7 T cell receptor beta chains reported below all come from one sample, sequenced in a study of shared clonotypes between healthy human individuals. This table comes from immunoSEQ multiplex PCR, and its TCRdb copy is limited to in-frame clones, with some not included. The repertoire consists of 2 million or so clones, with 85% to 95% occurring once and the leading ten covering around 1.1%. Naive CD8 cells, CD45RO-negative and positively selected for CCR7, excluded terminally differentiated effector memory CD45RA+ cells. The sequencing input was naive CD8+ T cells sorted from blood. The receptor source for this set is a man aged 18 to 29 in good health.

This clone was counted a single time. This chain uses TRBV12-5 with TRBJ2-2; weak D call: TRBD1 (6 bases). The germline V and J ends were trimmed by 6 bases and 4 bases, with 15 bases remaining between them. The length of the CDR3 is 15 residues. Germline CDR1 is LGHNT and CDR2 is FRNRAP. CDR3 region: CASGEHTGTTGELFF. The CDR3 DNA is TGTGCTAGTGGAGAACACACAGGGACCACCGGGGAGCTGTTTTTT.

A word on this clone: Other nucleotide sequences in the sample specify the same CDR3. CDR3 DNA sequence: TGCGCCAGCAGCCAGGAGTTAGGCTACGAGCAGTACTTC. Translating gives CASSQELGYEQYF. V gene TRBV4-3 combines with J gene TRBJ2-7, with D unresolved. Germline V gene lookup returns CDR1 LGHNA and CDR2 YSLEER. This CDR3 comprises 13 residues. Trimming took 3 bases from V and 3 from J, leaving 9 bases between them.

The CDR3 bases are TGTGCCAGCGGGTACCCCGCCGCTAGCGGGGGGGTGAACACCGGGGAGCTGTTTTTT. Its protein is CASGYPAASGGVNTGELFF. The rearrangement joins TRBV2 to TRBJ2-2; TRBD2 matches 12 bases. Germline CDR1 SNHLY, CDR2 FYNNEI. The ends lost 8 bases at V and 1 base at J; junction bases unmatched: 14. CDR3 length equals 19 residues.

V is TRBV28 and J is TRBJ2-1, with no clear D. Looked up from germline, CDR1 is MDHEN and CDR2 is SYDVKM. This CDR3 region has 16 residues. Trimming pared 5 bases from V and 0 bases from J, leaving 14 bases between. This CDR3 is CASSTLDESSYNEQFF. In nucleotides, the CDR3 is TGTGCCAGCAGTACCCTTGACGAAAGCTCCTACAATGAGCAGTTCTTC.

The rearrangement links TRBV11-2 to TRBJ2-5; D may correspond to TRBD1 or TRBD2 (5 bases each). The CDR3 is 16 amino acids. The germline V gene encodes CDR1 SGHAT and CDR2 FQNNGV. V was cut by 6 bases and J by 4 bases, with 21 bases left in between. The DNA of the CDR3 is TGTGCCAGCAGTTCCTGGAGCAAGGGGAGCGGAGAGACCCAGTACTTC. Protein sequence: CASSSWSKGSGETQYF.

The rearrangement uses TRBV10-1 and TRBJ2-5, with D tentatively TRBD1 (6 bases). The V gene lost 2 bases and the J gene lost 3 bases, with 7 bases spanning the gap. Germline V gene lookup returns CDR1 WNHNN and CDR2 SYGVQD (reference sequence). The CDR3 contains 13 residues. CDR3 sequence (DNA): TGCGCCAGCAGTGAGAACAGGGAAGAGACCCAGTACTTC. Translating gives CASSENREETQYF.

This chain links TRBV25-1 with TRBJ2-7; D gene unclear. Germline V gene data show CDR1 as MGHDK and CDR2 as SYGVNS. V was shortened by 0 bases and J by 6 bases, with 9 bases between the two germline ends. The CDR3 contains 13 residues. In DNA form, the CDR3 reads TGTGCCAGCAGTGAATATCCCGGTGCCGAGCAGTACTTC. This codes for CASSEYPGAEQYF.